This TCR beta chain was captured by sequencing in a study of cytomegalovirus exposure and HLA in healthy donors. PCR primers comprised 60 Vbeta and 13 Jbeta primers. The assay was immunoSEQ multiplex PCR, and TCRdb's table has in-frame clones only and misses some. Of 100,000 to 150,000 clones listed, around 74% are singletons. Notes on the study in general: In a later analysis, common viral pathogens appeared linked to several of the most significant clusters. Sequencing depth across donors, presence/absence analyses assumed, was roughly uniform. Later analysis demonstrated an association between a missense DCLRE1C variant and TCR beta V- and J-gene trimming.

Concerning this clone: Its cognate antigen is unknown.

Germline CDR1 MGHDK, CDR2 SYGVNS. The CDR3 sequence is 15 residues long. Trimming removed 8 bases from V and 1 base from J, with 17 bases in between. The TCR originated in a male donor in good health and CMV-seronegative. V usage is TRBV25-1 and J usage is TRBJ1-1, with D uncertain. The specimen was PBMCs. CDR3 loop: CASVPSGWGNTEAFF. The CDR3 region has the DNA TGTGCCAGCGTCCCTTCGGGGTGGGGGAACACTGAAGCTTTCTTT.